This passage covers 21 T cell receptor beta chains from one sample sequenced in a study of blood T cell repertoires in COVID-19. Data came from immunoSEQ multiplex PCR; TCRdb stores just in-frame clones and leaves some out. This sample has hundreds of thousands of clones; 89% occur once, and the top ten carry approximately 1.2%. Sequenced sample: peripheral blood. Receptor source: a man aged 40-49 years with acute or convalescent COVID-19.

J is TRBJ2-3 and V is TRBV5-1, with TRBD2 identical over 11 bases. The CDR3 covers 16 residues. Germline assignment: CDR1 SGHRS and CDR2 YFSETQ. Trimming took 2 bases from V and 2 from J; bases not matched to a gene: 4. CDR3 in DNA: TGCGCCAGCAGCTTTCGTAGCGGGAGGGTCACAGATACGCAGTATTTT. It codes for CASSFRSGRVTDTQYF.

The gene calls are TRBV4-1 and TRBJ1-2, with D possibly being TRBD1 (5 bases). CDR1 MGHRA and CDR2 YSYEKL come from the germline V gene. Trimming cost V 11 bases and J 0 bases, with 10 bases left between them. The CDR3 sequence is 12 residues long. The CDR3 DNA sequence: TGCGCCGCAAGGGGTCCTAACTATGGCTACACCTTC. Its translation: CAARGPNYGYTF.

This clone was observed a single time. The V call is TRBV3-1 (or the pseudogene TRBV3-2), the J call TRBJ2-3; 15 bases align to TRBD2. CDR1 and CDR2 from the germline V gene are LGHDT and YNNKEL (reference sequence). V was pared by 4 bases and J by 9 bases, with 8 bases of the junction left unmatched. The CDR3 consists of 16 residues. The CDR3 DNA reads TGTGCCAGCAGCCCTGGACTAGCGGGGGGGCTGGAGACGCAGTATTTT. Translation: CASSPGLAGGLETQYF.

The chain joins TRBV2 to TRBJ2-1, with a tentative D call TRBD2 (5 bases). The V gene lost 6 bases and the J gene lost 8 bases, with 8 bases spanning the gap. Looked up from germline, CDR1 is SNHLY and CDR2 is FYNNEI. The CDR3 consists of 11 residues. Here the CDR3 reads CASRTGDEQFF. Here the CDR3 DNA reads TGTGCCAGCAGGACCGGGGATGAGCAGTTCTTC.

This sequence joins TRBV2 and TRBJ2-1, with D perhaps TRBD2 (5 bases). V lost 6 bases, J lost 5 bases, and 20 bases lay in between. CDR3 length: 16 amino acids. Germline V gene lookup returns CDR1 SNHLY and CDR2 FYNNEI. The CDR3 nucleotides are TGTGCCAGCAGGCCCTTAGGAGGCCCCCAGGACAATGAGCAGTTCTTC. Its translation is CASRPLGGPQDNEQFF.

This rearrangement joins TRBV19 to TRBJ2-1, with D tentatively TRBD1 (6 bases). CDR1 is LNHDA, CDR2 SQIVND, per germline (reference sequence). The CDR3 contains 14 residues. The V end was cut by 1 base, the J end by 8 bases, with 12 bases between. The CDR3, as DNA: TGTGCCAGTAGTATAGGGGCCAGGGGCGATGAGCAGTTCTTC. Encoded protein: CASSIGARGDEQFF.

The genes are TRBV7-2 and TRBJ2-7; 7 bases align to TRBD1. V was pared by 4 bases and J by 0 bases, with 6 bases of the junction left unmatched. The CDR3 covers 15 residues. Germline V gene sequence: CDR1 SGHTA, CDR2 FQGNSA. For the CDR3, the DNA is TGTGCCAGCAGCTACATCAGACAGGGCTCCTACGAGCAGTACTTC. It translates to CASSYIRQGSYEQYF.

The DNA of the CDR3 is TGTGCCAGCATCAAACAGGGTCGTAGCAATCAGCCCCAGCATTTT. Amino acid sequence: CASIKQGRSNQPQHF. The chain links TRBV28 to TRBJ1-5; D possibly corresponds to TRBD1 (6 bases). CDR3 length equals 15 residues. Germline V gene sequence: CDR1 MDHEN, CDR2 SYDVKM. V was trimmed by 7 bases and J by 0 bases, leaving 13 bases between them.

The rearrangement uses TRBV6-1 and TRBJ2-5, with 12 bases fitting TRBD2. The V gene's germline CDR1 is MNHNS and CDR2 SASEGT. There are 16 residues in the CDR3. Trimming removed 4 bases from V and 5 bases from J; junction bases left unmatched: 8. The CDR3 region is CASSARLAGEGETQYF. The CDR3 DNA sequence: TGTGCCAGCAGTGCCAGACTAGCGGGAGAGGGGGAGACCCAGTACTTC.

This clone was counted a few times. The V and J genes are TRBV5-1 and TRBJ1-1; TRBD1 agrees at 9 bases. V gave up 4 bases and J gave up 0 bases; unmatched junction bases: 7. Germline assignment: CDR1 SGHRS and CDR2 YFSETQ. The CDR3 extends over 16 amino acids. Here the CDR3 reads CASSPGTGRMNTEAFF. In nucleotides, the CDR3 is TGCGCCAGCAGCCCGGGGACAGGGAGAATGAACACTGAAGCTTTCTTT.

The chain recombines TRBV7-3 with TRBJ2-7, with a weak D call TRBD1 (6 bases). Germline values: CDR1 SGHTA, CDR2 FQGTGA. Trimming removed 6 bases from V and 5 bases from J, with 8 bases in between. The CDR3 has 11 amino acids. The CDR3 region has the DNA TGTGCCAGCAGTAACAGGGACGAGCAGTACTTC. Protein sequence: CASSNRDEQYF.

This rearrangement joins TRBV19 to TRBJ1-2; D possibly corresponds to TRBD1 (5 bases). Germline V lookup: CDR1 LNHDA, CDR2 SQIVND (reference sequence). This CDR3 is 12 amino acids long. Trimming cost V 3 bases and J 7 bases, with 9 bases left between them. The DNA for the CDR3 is TGTGCCAGTAGTATTTTCGGGGGTGGCTACACCTTC. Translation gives CASSIFGGGYTF.

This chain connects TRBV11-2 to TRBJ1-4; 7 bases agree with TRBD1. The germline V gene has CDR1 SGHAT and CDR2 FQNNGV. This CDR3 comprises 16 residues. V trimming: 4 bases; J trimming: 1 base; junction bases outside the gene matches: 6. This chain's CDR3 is CASSSGQPRTNEKLFF. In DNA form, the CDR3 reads TGTGCCAGCAGCTCGGGACAGCCAAGAACTAATGAAAAACTGTTTTTT. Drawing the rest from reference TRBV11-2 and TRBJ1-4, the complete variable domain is EAGVAQSPRYKIIEKRQSVAFWCNPISGHATLYWYQQILGQGPKLLIQFQNNGVVDDSQLPKDRFSAERLKGVDSTLKIQPAKLEDSAVYLCASSSGQPRTNEKLFFGSGTQLSVL.

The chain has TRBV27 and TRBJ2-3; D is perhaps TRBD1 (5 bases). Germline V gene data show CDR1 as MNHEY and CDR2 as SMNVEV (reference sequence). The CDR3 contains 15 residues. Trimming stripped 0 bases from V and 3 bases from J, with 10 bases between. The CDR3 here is CASSLSVRVTDTQYF. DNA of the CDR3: TGTGCCAGCAGTTTATCTGTCAGGGTGACAGATACGCAGTATTTT.

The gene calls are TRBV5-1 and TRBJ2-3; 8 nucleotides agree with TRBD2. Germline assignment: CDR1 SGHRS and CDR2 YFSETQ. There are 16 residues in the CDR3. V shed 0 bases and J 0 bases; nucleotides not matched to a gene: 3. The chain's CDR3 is CASSLGLATSTDTQYF. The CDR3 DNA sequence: TGCGCCAGCAGCTTGGGACTAGCGACAAGCACAGATACGCAGTATTTT.

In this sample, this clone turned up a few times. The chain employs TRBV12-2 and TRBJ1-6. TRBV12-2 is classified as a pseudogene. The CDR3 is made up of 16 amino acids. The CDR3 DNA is TGTGCAAGTCGAACAGCCAGCGGGGACAAGAATTCACCCCTCCACTTT. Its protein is CASRTASGDKNSPLHF.

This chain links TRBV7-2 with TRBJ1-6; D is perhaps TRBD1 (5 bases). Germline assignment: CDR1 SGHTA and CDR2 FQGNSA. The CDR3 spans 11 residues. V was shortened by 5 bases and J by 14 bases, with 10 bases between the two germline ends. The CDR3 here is CASSPGLALHF. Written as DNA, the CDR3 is TGTGCCAGCAGCCCAGGGTTGGCCCTCCACTTT. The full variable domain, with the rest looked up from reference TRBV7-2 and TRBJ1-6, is GAGVSQSPSNKVTEKGKDVELRCDPISGHTALYWYRQSLGQGLEFLIYFQGNSAPDKSGLPSDRFSAERTGGSVSTLTIQRTQQEDSAVYLCASSPGLALHFGNGTRLTVT.

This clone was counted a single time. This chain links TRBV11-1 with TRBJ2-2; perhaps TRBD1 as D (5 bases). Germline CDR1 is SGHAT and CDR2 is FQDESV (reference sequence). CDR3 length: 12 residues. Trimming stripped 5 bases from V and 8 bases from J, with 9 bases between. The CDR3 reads CASSQGSGELFF. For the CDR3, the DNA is TGTGCCAGCAGCCAGGGTTCTGGGGAGCTGTTTTTT.

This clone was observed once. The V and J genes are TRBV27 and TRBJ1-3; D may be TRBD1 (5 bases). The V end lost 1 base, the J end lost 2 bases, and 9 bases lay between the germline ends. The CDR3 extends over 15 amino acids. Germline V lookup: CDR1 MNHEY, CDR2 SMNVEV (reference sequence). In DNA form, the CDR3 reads TGTGCCAGCAGTTTATGGTGGGGGGCTGGAAACACCATATATTTT. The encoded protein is CASSLWWGAGNTIYF.

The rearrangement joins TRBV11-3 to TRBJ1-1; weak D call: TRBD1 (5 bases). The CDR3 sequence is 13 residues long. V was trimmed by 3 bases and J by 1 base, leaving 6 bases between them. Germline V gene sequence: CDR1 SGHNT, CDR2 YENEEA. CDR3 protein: CASSLQGNTEAFF. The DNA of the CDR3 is TGTGCCAGCAGCTTGCAGGGGAACACTGAAGCTTTCTTT. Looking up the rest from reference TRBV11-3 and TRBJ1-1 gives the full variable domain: EAGVVQSPRYKIIEKKQPVAFWCNPISGHNTLYWYLQNLGQGPELLIRYENEEAVDDSQLPKDRFSAERLKGVDSTLKIQPAELGDSAVYLCASSLQGNTEAFFGQGTRLTVV.

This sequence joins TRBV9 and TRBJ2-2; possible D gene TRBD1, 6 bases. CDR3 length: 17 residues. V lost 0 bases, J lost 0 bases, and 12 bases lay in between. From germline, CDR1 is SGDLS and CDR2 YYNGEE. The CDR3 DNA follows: TGTGCCAGCAGCGTAGCTTCCGGGACATCGAACACCGGGGAGCTGTTTTTT. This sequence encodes CASSVASGTSNTGELFF.